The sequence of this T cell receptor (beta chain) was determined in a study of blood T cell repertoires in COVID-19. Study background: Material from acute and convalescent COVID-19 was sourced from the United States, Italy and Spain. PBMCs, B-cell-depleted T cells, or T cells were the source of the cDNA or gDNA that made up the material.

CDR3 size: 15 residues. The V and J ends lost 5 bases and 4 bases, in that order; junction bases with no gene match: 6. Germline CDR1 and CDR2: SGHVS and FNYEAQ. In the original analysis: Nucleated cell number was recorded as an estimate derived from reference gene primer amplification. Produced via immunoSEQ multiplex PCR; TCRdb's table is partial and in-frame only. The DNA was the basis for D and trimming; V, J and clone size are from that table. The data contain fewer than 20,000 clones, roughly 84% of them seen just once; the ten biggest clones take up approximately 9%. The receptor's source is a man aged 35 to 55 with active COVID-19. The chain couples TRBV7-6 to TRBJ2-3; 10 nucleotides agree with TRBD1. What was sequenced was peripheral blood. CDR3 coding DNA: TGTGCCAGCAGCCTCGGGGACAGGGGCCCAGATACGCAGTATTTT. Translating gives CASSLGDRGPDTQYF.